The sequence of this T cell receptor (beta chain) was determined in a study of T cells in Graves' hyperthyroidism and ophthalmopathy. This clonotype was picked up many times. Its antigen is unidentified. The CDR3 totals 15 residues. V was trimmed by 6 bases and J by 5 bases, leaving 16 bases between them. Clinical symptoms, serum thyroxine, TRAb, thyroid ultrasound and orbital computed tomography established diagnosis. The authors obtained PBMCs from more than 9.5 ml of fresh peripheral blood. Findings and caveats of the study: Among thyroid clonotypes expanded above 0.001, most also appeared in blood. The authors' 13 V-J model separated ophthalmopathy from stable hyperthyroidism.

TCR beta CDR3 sequences were amplified from RNA transcripts. A set of HTBI primers served as the primers for a first-round RT-PCR of the TCR CDR3. TCRdb analysed the multiplex PCR reads with MiXCR anew, one entry per CDR3 protein. This sample has some 320,000 distinct CDR3 sequences; roughly an eighth occur once, and the top ten carry 30% to 40%. Sample: blood. The source is a middle-aged woman with Graves' ophthalmopathy. The chain links TRBV12-3 or TRBV12-4 to TRBJ2-2; weak D call: TRBD1 (5 bases). CDR3 sequence: CASSPPGPGTGELFF. CDR3 nucleotide sequence: TGTGCCAGCAGCCCACCGGGCCCAGGGACCGGGGAGCTGTTTTTT.